Presented here are 25 T cell receptor beta chains from one specimen sequenced in a study of response to subunit inactivated influenza vaccine. Using its own MiXCR run on the RT-PCR reads, TCRdb lists one record per CDR3 protein. The sample holds more than 600,000 distinct CDR3 sequences, approximately 17% seen once. Material: PBMCs from blood, obtained roughly 5 days after vaccination. Receptors were obtained from a man aged 50 or older who received an inactivated influenza vaccine.

V is TRBV5-1 and J is TRBJ2-5; D possibly corresponds to TRBD1 (5 bases). CDR1 is SGHRS and CDR2 is YFSETQ in the germline V gene. Trimming stripped 0 bases from V and 4 bases from J, with 13 bases between. The CDR3 sequence is 15 residues long. CDR3 protein: CASSLGPPQGETQYF. The CDR3 coding sequence is TGCGCCAGCAGCTTGGGGCCTCCCCAGGGAGAGACCCAGTACTTC.

This rearrangement joins TRBV11-2 to TRBJ2-3; D not resolved. CDR3 length equals 15 residues. Trimming removed 1 base at V and 1 base at J, with 9 bases between. The germline CDR1 and CDR2 sequences are SGHAT and FQNNGV. CDR3 amino acids: CASSLGLGRTDTQYF. In DNA, the CDR3 is TGTGCCAGCAGCTTAGGCCTGGGTCGCACAGATACGCAGTATTTT.

This clonotype turned up a few times. The chain joins TRBV6-1 to TRBJ2-3; 8 nucleotides align to TRBD1. The CDR3 runs to 15 residues. J lost 4 bases, V lost 4 bases, and 7 bases had no gene match. Germline CDR1 MNHNS, CDR2 SASEGT. CDR3: CASSAGQGGADTQYF. The CDR3 region has the DNA TGTGCCAGCAGTGCTGGACAGGGCGGTGCAGATACGCAGTATTTT.

This clonotype was seen a few times. This chain joins TRBV27 and TRBJ2-1; 8 positions agree with TRBD2. Per the germline V gene, CDR1 is MNHEY and CDR2 is SMNVEV (reference sequence). After removal of 5 bases from V and 7 bases from J, the junction contained 7 bases not matched to a gene. The CDR3 length is 14 residues. The CDR3 DNA reads TGTGCCAGCAGTAAAGCGGGAGCTTTGAATGAGCAGTTCTTC. Translation: CASSKAGALNEQFF.

Only a few counts were recorded for this clonotype. The chain carries TRBV6-1 and TRBJ2-3; TRBD1 agrees at 8 bases. Trimming took 6 bases from V and 0 from J; bases not matched to a gene: 5. Germline loops: CDR1 MNHNS, CDR2 SASEGT. The CDR3 runs to 15 residues. CDR3 sequence: CASSDRGRSTDTQYF. The CDR3, as DNA: TGTGCCAGCAGCGACAGGGGCCGAAGCACAGATACGCAGTATTTT.

V gene TRBV5-1 combines with J gene TRBJ2-1; D may correspond to TRBD1 or TRBD2 (5 bases each). V was cut by 5 bases and J by 6 bases, with 9 bases left in between. This CDR3 region has 12 residues. The germline gives CDR1 SGHRS, CDR2 YFSETQ. CDR3 sequence reads: CASRGEGNEQFF. The CDR3 coding sequence is TGCGCCAGCAGGGGGGAAGGCAATGAGCAGTTCTTC.

In its sample, this clonotype was seen a few times. J is TRBJ1-2 and V is TRBV6-6; the D is unclear. The V end lost 2 bases, the J end lost 8 bases, and 12 bases lay between the germline ends. In germline, CDR1 is MNHNY, CDR2 SVGAGI (reference sequence). The CDR3 extends over 13 amino acids. DNA of the CDR3: TGTGCCAGCAGTTACAGGGCTCTAGAGGGCTACACCTTC. This codes for CASSYRALEGYTF.

In its sample, this clonotype was seen many times. This chain uses TRBV20-1 with TRBJ2-6; no clear D. The CDR3 covers 12 residues. The V gene lost 2 bases and the J gene lost 2 bases, with 1 base spanning the gap. Germline V CDR1 and CDR2: DFQATT, SNEGSKA (reference sequence). The CDR3 is CSARTGANVLTF. CDR3 nucleotides: TGCAGTGCTAGAACTGGGGCCAACGTCCTGACTTTC.

The DNA for the CDR3 is TGTGCCAGCAGTTACTCGAGGGGTTGGAGCTCCTACGAGCAGTACTTC. Its translation: CASSYSRGWSSYEQYF. The genes are TRBV6-2 or TRBV6-3 and TRBJ2-7; D is perhaps TRBD1 or TRBD2 (5 bases each). Between the trimmed V and J ends, which lost 0 bases and 0 bases, there was a span of 12 bases. Germline CDR1 and CDR2: MNHEY and SVGEGT. The CDR3 has 16 residues.

The chain is built from TRBV4-3 and TRBJ2-7, with 8 positions matching TRBD2. Trimming took 0 bases from V and 3 from J; bases not matched to a gene: 7. The CDR3 extends over 16 amino acids. Germline V gives CDR1 LGHNA, CDR2 YSLEER. CDR3 DNA sequence: TGCGCCAGCAGCCAAGAGGCGGGAGGCGCGTACTACGAGCAGTACTTC. Residues: CASSQEAGGAYYEQYF.

In this sample, this clonotype turned up a few times. The chain couples TRBV28 to TRBJ1-1; the D is unclear. Germline V CDR1 and CDR2: MDHEN, SYDVKM. V was shortened by 4 bases and J by 4 bases, with 13 bases between the two germline ends. The CDR3 totals 14 residues. The CDR3 DNA is TGTGCCAGCAGTTCCCATGGTGTAGGCACTGAAGCTTTCTTT. Translation: CASSSHGVGTEAFF.

This clonotype was counted at least ten times. The chain recombines TRBV5-1 with TRBJ2-3; D perhaps matches TRBD2 (6 bases). This CDR3 spans 14 amino acids. CDR1 and CDR2 (germline): SGHRS, YFSETQ. The V gene lost 4 bases and the J gene lost 2 bases, with 11 bases spanning the gap. CDR3 region: CASSLGLYTDTQYF. The CDR3 region has the DNA TGCGCCAGCAGCCTGGGACTTTACACAGATACGCAGTATTTT. Variable domain in full (rest from reference TRBV5-1 and TRBJ2-3): KAGVTQTPRYLIKTRGQQVTLSCSPISGHRSVSWYQQTPGQGLQFLFEYFSETQRNKGNFPGRFSGRQFSNSRSEMNVSTLELGDSALYLCASSLGLYTDTQYFGPGTRLTVL.

This clonotype was counted between two and nine times. The chain couples TRBV6-2 or TRBV6-3 to TRBJ1-5; D may be TRBD1 (5 bases). The CDR3 runs 16 residues. Germline CDR1 MNHEY, CDR2 SVGEGT. V was shortened by 1 base and J by 7 bases, with 17 bases between the two germline ends. The DNA of the CDR3 is TGTGCCAGCAGTTACTATGACAGCCTACTGGGGCAGCCCCAGCATTTT. Its translation: CASSYYDSLLGQPQHF.

V is TRBV7-9 and J is TRBJ2-3; D is unclear. The germline CDR1 and CDR2 sequences are SEHNR and FQNEAQ (reference sequence). The CDR3 totals 14 residues. The V end was cut by 3 bases, the J end by 0 bases, with 7 bases between. The CDR3 is CASSFAASTDTQYF. DNA of the CDR3: TGTGCCAGCAGCTTCGCGGCTAGCACAGATACGCAGTATTTT.

This rearrangement joins TRBV30 to TRBJ2-1, with 8 bases matching TRBD2. The trim removed 2 bases at V and 4 bases at J, leaving 4 bases unmatched. CDR3 length: 14 amino acids. CDR1 is GTSNPN, CDR2 SVGIG, per germline (reference sequence). Written as DNA, the CDR3 is TGTGCCTGGAGTTCAGCGGGGGATTACAATGAGCAGTTCTTC. Its protein product is CAWSSAGDYNEQFF.

This clonotype was seen a handful of times. The rearrangement joins TRBV5-1 to TRBJ1-1; D call uncertain. The CDR3 has 15 residues. Germline V gene sequence: CDR1 SGHRS, CDR2 YFSETQ. V dropped 0 bases and J dropped 3 bases, with 12 bases sitting between them. The CDR3 here is CASSLDHRSYTEAFF. CDR3 coding DNA: TGCGCCAGCAGCTTGGACCACAGATCCTACACTGAAGCTTTCTTT.

This clonotype has only a few counts. This chain links TRBV29-1 with TRBJ2-7; unclear D gene. Per the germline V gene, CDR1 is SQVTM and CDR2 is ANQGSEA. V shed 5 bases and J shed 0 bases, with 11 bases lying between them. The CDR3 contains 13 residues. CDR3 coding DNA: TGCAGCGTTCTAGGTGGGATCTCCTACGAGCAGTACTTC. It specifies CSVLGGISYEQYF.

This clonotype occurred a few times. This chain connects TRBV7-9 to TRBJ1-5; 7 bases align to TRBD1. In germline, CDR1 is SEHNR, CDR2 FQNEAQ (reference sequence). Unmatched junction bases numbered 4, after V lost 5 bases and J lost 3 bases. The CDR3 has 14 residues. This CDR3 reads CASSPGTVNQPQHF. CDR3 in DNA: TGTGCCAGCAGCCCCGGGACAGTCAATCAGCCCCAGCATTTT.

This clonotype was detected ten times or more. The chain combines TRBV29-1 with TRBJ2-7; TRBD1 matches 7 bases. V gave up 4 bases and J gave up 2 bases; unmatched junction bases: 5. This CDR3 region has 13 residues. Germline V CDR1 and CDR2: SQVTM, ANQGSEA. In DNA form, the CDR3 reads TGCAGCGTTGCCTATGACAGGGCCTACGAGCAGTACTTC. Its protein product is CSVAYDRAYEQYF.

This clonotype appeared a few times. V is TRBV20-1 and J is TRBJ2-4; possibly TRBD2 for D (6 bases). The germline V gene encodes CDR1 DFQATT and CDR2 SNEGSKA (reference sequence). CDR3 length: 14 amino acids. V was trimmed by 3 bases and J by 3 bases, leaving 12 bases between them. As DNA, the CDR3 is TGCAGTGCTAGCGGGAGTGTTAGCAAAAACATTCAGTACTTC. It is translated as CSASGSVSKNIQYF.

This clonotype was seen a handful of times. The J gene is TRBJ2-3, the V gene TRBV29-1; TRBD2 is a possible D gene (5 bases). Germline V gene lookup returns CDR1 SQVTM and CDR2 ANQGSEA. The CDR3 has 19 residues. V lost 2 bases and J 0 bases, leaving 24 bases between the germline ends. The DNA of the CDR3 is TGCAGCGTTGAAAAGGTCCCATCACTTTGGGAGTCTAGCACAGATACGCAGTATTTT. Protein: CSVEKVPSLWESSTDTQYF.

This clonotype has a count of ten or more. The V gene is TRBV12-3 or TRBV12-4, the J gene TRBJ2-1, with D maybe TRBD2 (6 bases). V lost 6 bases and J lost 1, with 13 bases in between. The CDR3 is made up of 15 amino acids. The CDR3 bases are TGTGCCAGCAGCCCTGGGGGGTTATCCTACAATGAGCAGTTCTTC. Amino acid sequence: CASSPGGLSYNEQFF.

This rearrangement joins TRBV2 to TRBJ2-7; 8 bases map to TRBD2. CDR3 length: 13 amino acids. CDR1 SNHLY and CDR2 FYNNEI come from the germline V gene. The ends lost 4 bases at V and 7 bases at J; junction bases unmatched: 6. In DNA form, the CDR3 reads TGTGCCAGCAGTGCGGGACTAGTCTATGAGCAGTACTTC. Translating it yields CASSAGLVYEQYF.

The table lists this clonotype with a few counts. The J gene is TRBJ2-7, the V gene TRBV9; D perhaps matches TRBD2 (5 bases). Germline V lookup: CDR1 SGDLS, CDR2 YYNGEE. This CDR3 is built from 14 residues. Trimming stripped 0 bases from V and 1 base from J, with 8 bases between. The DNA for the CDR3 is TGTGCCAGCAGCGTAGCGGGGAGATCCTACGAGCAGTACTTC. It specifies CASSVAGRSYEQYF.

The sample holds a few counts of this clonotype. This chain connects TRBV24-1 to TRBJ2-5; 11 bases match TRBD2. The CDR3 covers 15 residues. Germline trimming cut 4 bases from V and 5 bases from J; bases unmatched to any gene: 5. Looked up from germline, CDR1 is KGHDR and CDR2 is SFDVKD. The DNA of the CDR3 is TGTGCCACCAGTGAAACTAGCGGGAGTGGTGAGACCCAGTACTTC. Translation gives CATSETSGSGETQYF.